This T cell receptor (beta chain) was recovered during a study of Ad26.COV2.S vaccination and SARS-CoV-2 variants. Study-level information: Participants got Ad26.COV2.S intramuscularly, once or twice 56 days apart. Study results and caveats: Possibly, TCR breadth and depth analyses underestimated total T cell responses.

For this clone: Its antigen is still unknown.

V shed 3 bases, J shed 0 bases, and the junction held 7 bases outside the gene matches. The CDR3 is 17 amino acids. Germline CDR1 MGHRA, CDR2 YSYEKL. Treatment of the sample: roughly 18 received Ad26.COV2.S at low or high dose, single or two shots; five or six received placebo; per-sample allocation not given. Samples came from day 63 after the first vaccine or placebo injection. Within Boston, the person who donated was an adult of 18-55 years. Measured with immunoSEQ multiplex PCR; TCRdb has only the in-frame clones, and not every one. The sample includes over 400,000 clones, around 92% of them seen just once.

The sequence was obtained from a person aged 18-65 years who received the Ad26.COV2.S COVID-19 vaccine or a placebo. V is TRBV4-1 and J is TRBJ2-3, with TRBD2 matching 9 bases. Source: peripheral blood, taken in a trial of Ad26.COV2.S vaccine versus placebo. In nucleotides, the CDR3 is TGCGCCAGCAGCCATGTTATAGCGGGGGATAGCACAGATACGCAGTATTTT. Protein product: CASSHVIAGDSTDTQYF.